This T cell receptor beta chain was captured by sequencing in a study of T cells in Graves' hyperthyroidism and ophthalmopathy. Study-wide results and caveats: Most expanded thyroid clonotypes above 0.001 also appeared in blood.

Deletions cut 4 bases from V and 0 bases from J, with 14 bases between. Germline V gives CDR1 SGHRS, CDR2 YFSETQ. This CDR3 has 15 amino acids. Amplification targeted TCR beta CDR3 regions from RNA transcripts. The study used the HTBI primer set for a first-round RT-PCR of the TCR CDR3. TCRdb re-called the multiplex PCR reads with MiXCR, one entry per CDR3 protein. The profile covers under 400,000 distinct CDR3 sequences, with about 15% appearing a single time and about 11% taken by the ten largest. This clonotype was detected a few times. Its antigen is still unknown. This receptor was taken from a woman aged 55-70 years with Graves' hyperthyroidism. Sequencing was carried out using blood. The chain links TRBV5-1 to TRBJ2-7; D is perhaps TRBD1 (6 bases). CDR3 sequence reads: CASSPTGPSSYEQYF. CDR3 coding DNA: TGCGCCAGCAGCCCGACAGGACCTTCCTCCTACGAGCAGTACTTC. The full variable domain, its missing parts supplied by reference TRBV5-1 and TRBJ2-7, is KAGVTQTPRYLIKTRGQQVTLSCSPISGHRSVSWYQQTPGQGLQFLFEYFSETQRNKGNFPGRFSGRQFSNSRSEMNVSTLELGDSALYLCASSPTGPSSYEQYFGPGTRLTVT.